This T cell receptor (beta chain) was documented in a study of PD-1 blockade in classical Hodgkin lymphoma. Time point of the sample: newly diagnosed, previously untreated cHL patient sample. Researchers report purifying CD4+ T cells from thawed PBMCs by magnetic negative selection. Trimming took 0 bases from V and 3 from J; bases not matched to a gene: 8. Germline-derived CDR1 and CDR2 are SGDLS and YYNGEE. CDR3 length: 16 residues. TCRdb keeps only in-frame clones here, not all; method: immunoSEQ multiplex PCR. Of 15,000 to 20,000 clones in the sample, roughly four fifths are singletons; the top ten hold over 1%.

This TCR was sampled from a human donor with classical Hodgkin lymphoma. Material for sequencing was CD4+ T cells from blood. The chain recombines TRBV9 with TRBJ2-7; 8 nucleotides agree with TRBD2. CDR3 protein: CASSVEGGGSLYEQYF. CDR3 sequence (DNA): TGTGCCAGCAGCGTAGAAGGCGGGGGGTCGCTCTACGAGCAGTACTTC.